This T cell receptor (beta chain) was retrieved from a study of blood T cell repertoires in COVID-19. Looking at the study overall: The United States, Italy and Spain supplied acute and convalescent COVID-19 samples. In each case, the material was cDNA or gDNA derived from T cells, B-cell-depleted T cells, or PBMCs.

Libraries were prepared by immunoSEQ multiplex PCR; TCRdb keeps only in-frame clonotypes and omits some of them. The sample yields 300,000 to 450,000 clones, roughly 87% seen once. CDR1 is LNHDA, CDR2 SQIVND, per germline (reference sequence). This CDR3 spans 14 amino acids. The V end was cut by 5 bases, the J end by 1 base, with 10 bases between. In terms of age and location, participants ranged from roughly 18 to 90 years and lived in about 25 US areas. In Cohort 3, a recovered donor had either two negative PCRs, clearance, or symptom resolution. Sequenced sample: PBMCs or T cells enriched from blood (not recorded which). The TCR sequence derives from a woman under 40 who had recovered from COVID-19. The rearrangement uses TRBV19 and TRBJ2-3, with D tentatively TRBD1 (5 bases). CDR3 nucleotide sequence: TGTGCCAGTAGTTTGGGGCTACGCACAGATACGCAGTATTTT. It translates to CASSLGLRTDTQYF.